This T cell receptor (beta chain) emerged from a study of healthy donors' naive CD4 and CD8 T cells (dated by TCRdb to the mid-2010s). Some background on the complete study: Donors were selected to cover three age groups (20-25, 40-50 and 60-70 years, roughly 6 each), with a mean age of roughly 43, and half of the donors were female. The TCR alpha libraries followed the same workflow as the beta chain, except for a newly designed primer set that covered all functional IMGT alpha gene variants. To examine how TCR variation is linked to lineage commitment, the study sequenced rearranged TCR alpha and beta chains from naive CD4+ and CD8+ T cells. Peripheral blood mononuclear cells were obtained from 15 to 20 unrelated, healthy individuals. The donors were HLA-typed by sequencing at HLA-A, -B, -C, -DRB1, -DQB1 and -DPB1, using the SBTexcellerator protocol, an ABI3130xl analyzer and SBTengine software. The paper's findings and limits, for the study overall: Around 13% of the variance in CD4/CD8 propensity appeared to be explained jointly by V genes, J genes and CDR3 charge, in a largely additive manner. The study did not directly address possible repertoire bias arising from homeostatic proliferation of naive T cells. In both chains, CD4+ lineage was associated with a positively charged CDR3 and CD8+ lineage with a negatively charged CDR3. Because the alpha and beta chains were sequenced in bulk, pairing them was not possible, and so effects of the combined chains went unevaluated. Most V and J gene segments were reportedly biased between naive CD4+ and CD8+ cells, consistently across donors and independent of HLA genotype.

Sequencing instrument: 454 GS FLX Titanium. A previously published linear amplification protocol was used to build the TCR libraries, starting from 400 to 500 ng of total RNA. Sequencing was performed on the Roche/454 Genome Sequencer with Titanium chemistry. The published analysis was carried out like this. A total of 75,000 to 100,000 rearranged TCR alpha transcripts were sequenced from four or five of the healthy donors. Duplicate transcripts were removed, and each unique TCR clonotype was defined by its CDR3 junction following IMGT nomenclature. Using logistic regression in R 2.13.0, the researchers modeled CD4 versus CD8 status as a function of V and J genes, with an adjustment for donor effects and a Bonferroni correction for multiple testing. TCRdb reprocessed the public reads (quality trimming at Q25 with fastp, clone calling with MiXCR) and kept in-frame beta chains. Identical CDR3 protein sequences are pooled into one entry, listed with their most common genes and DNA. What appears here as the V and J calls and clone size reflects TCRdb's work, not the paper's. The sample table holds around 200,000 distinct CDR3 sequences, of which over 60% were seen once. 2.3% of the sample is held by the ten biggest clonotypes.

Cells with a CD4+CD8-CD45RO-CD45RA+ profile were isolated by FACS and defined as naive CD4+ T cells, and those with a CD8+CD4-CD45RA+CD27bright profile were defined as naive CD8+ T cells. Sorting used antibodies against CD4 (RPA-T4), CD8 (SK1), CD27 (O323), CD45RA (HI100) and CD45RO (UCHL1). V loses 2 bases of germline sequence and J loses 3 bases, and the interval between the two ends is 14 bases. The CDR3 numbers 16 residues from cysteine through phenylalanine. The DNA shown is the 48-base CDR3, in frame from base 1. Reading the germline V gene gives CDR1 MNHEY and CDR2 SVGAGI. In its sample, this clonotype was seen a few times. Its antigen target is currently unknown. No much larger clonotype is one base removed from it; base qualities were not supplied.

Input material: naive CD4+ and CD8+ T cells sorted from blood, pooled from several donors. Sample cell subset or site, as interpreted from the label and publication: FACS-sorted naive CD4+ (CD45RO-CD45RA+) and naive CD8+ (CD45RA+CD27bright) T cells. This sequence uses TRBV6-5 and TRBJ2-1; no D gene call is confident. This TCR was recovered from a pool of human donors in good health; the sample pools cells from several healthy donors. The CDR3 has the sequence CASSYKSVNYYNEQFF. The DNA sequence is given as TGTGCCAGCAGTTACAAATCGGTGAACTACTACAATGAGCAGTTCTTC.